This T cell receptor (beta chain) was recovered during a study of tumor-infiltrating lymphocytes in primary liver carcinoma. Priming with a constant-region primer yielded TCR beta cDNA from around 540 ng total RNA. Modified slightly, ARM-PCR produced TCR beta libraries over three nested multiplex PCR rounds. In TCRdb, the multiplex PCR reads were re-called with MiXCR into one record per CDR3 protein. The sample contains approximately 320,000 distinct CDR3 sequences, around three fifths of which appear only once. For this clonotype: Its antigen is still unknown.

Study-wide results and caveats: The study found a significantly higher top-250-clone fraction in tumors than in blood (p = 0.039).

Unsorted whole blood yielded blood RNA, and germline DNA was extracted as well. The clonotype was recovered from a woman in her twenties or thirties with primary liver carcinoma and hepatitis B virus infection. Sample: peripheral blood.

The CDR3 DNA sequence: TGTGCCAGCAGCTCGGGGACACGTGCTCATTCACCCCTCCACTTT. It specifies CASSSGTRAHSPLHF. The chain employs TRBV7-9 and TRBJ1-6, with D perhaps TRBD1 (6 bases). The germline gives CDR1 SEHNR, CDR2 FQNEAQ (reference sequence). The CDR3 is made up of 15 amino acids. V dropped 4 bases and J dropped 8 bases, with 15 bases sitting between them.